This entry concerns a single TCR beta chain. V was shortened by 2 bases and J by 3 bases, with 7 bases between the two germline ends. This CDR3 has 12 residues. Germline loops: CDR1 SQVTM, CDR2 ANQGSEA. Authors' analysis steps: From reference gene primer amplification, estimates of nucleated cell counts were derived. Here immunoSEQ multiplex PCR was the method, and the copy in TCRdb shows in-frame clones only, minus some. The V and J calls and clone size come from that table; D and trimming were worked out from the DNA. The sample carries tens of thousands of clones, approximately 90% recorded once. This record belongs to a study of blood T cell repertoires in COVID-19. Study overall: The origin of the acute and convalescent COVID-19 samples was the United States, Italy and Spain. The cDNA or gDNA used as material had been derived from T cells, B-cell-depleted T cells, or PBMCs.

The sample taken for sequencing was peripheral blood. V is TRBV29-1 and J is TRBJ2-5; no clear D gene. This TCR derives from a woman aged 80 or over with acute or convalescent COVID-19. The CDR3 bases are TGCAGCGTTGAAATAAGCAAAGAGACCCAGTACTTC. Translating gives CSVEISKETQYF.